This T cell receptor (beta chain) originates from a study of vaccination effects on CD4 cells after COVID-19. Sequencing was performed with immunoSEQ multiplex PCR; in TCRdb, only in-frame clones are kept and a portion is missing. The data show about 31,000 clones, roughly 62% seen once. ViraFEST assay sequencing came after antigen-specific CD4+ T cells were expanded with viral peptide pools. Having been cultured for around ten days, the cells underwent CD4+ T cell isolation. As concerns this clone: Antigen specificity is unknown.

This specimen was CD4+ T cells from PBMCs cultured with HCoV-229E spike peptides, taken before COVID-19 vaccination. This receptor was taken from a human donor who received a COVID-19 vaccine.

The CDR3 spells CASSLDEGLAFF. CDR3 bases: TGCGCCAGCAGCTTGGATGAGGGGTTGGCTTTCTTT. The chain joins TRBV5-1 to TRBJ1-1, with D tentatively TRBD1 (5 bases). Germline V CDR1 and CDR2: SGHRS, YFSETQ. The V end lost 0 bases, the J end lost 11 bases, and 11 bases lay between the germline ends. This CDR3 has 12 residues.